The 4 T cell receptor beta chains below were found in one sample sequenced in a study of blood T cell repertoires in COVID-19. Sequencing used immunoSEQ multiplex PCR; TCRdb keeps in-frame clones, though not all of them. The data show over 200,000 clones, roughly 87% seen once. What was sequenced was peripheral blood. The receptors here all came from a human donor in a cohort sampled during active COVID-19.

This chain connects TRBV18 to TRBJ1-5; D is possibly TRBD1 (6 bases). Trimming took off 2 bases at V and 5 bases at J, with 7 bases between the two ends. Per germline, CDR1 KGHSH and CDR2 LQKENI. The CDR3 loop spans 13 amino acids. CDR3 amino acids: CASSPNRDQPQHF. The DNA of the CDR3 is TGTGCCAGCTCACCAAACAGGGATCAGCCCCAGCATTTT.

This clone was seen a single time. This sequence joins TRBV3-1 (or the pseudogene TRBV3-2) and TRBJ1-1; D is perhaps TRBD1 (6 bases). V was clipped by 7 bases and J by 1 base, with 13 bases between them. The CDR3 consists of 14 residues. Germline assignment: CDR1 LGHDT and CDR2 YNNKEL (reference sequence). The CDR3 loop is CASMTGGSNTEAFF. The CDR3, as DNA: TGTGCCAGCATGACAGGCGGGTCGAACACTGAAGCTTTCTTT.

This clone was seen once. The V and J genes are TRBV6-2 or TRBV6-3 and TRBJ1-1; D possibly corresponds to TRBD1 (6 bases). The CDR3 has 16 residues. Germline loops: CDR1 MNHEY, CDR2 SVGEGT. V was clipped by 5 bases and J by 2 bases, with 18 bases between them. CDR3 protein: CASSNHPGQINTEAFF. CDR3 nucleotides: TGTGCCAGCAGTAACCACCCCGGACAGATAAACACTGAAGCTTTCTTT.

The CDR3 region has the DNA TGTGCCAGAAGCCCGCATCGAGACGAGCAGTACTTC. Translating it yields CARSPHRDEQYF. The V and J genes are TRBV5-3 and TRBJ2-7; D is undetermined. TRBV5-3 is sorted into the ORF group, with uncertain function. The V and J ends lost 4 bases and 5 bases respectively, with 10 bases between them. This CDR3 has 12 residues.